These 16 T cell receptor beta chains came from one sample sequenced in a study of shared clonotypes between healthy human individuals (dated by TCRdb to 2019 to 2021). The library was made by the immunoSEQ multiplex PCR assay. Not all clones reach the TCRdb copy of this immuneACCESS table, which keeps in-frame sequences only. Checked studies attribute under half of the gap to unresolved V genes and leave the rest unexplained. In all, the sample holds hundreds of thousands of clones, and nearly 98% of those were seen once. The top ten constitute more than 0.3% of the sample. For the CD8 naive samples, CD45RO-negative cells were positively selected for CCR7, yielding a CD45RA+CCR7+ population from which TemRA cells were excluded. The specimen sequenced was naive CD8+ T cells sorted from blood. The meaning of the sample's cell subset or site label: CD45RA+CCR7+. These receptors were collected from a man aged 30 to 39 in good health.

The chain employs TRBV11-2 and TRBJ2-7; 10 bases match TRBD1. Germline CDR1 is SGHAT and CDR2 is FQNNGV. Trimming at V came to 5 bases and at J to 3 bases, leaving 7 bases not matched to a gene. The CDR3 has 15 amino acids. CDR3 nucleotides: TGTGCCAGCAGCACGACAGGGGGCATGAACTACGAGCAGTACTTC. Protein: CASSTTGGMNYEQYF.

CDR3 region: CASSHGPTDTQYF. The CDR3, as DNA: TGTGCCAGCAGCCACGGGCCCACAGATACGCAGTATTTT. This chain links TRBV7-9 with TRBJ2-3; no clear D gene. Germline V gene data show CDR1 as SEHNR and CDR2 as FQNEAQ (reference sequence). Trimming stripped 5 bases from V and 2 bases from J, with 8 bases between. The CDR3 consists of 13 residues.

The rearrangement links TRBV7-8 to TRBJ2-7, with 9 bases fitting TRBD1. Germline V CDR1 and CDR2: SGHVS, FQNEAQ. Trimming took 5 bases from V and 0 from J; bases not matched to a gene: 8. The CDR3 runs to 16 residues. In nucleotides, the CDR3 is TGTGCCAGCAGCAAAAGACAGGGGGGGACCTCCTACGAGCAGTACTTC. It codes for CASSKRQGGTSYEQYF.

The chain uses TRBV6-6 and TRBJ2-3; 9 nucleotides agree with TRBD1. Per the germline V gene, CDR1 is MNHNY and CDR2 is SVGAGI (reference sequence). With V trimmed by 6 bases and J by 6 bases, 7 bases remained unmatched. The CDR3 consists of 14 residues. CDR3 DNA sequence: TGTGCCAGCAGCCCCACAGGGGGCAAGGATACGCAGTATTTT. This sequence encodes CASSPTGGKDTQYF.

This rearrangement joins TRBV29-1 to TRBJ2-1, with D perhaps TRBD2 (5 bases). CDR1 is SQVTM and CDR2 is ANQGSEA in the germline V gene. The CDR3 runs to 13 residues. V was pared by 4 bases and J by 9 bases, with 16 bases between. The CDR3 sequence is CSVVGRGEGEQFF. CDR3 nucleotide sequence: TGCAGCGTTGTTGGTCGGGGAGAAGGTGAGCAGTTCTTC.

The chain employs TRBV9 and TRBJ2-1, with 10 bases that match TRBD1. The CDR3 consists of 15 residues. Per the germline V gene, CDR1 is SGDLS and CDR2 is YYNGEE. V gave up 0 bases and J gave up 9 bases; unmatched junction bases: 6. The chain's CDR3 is CASSVEGTGASEQFF. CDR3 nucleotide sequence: TGTGCCAGCAGCGTAGAGGGGACAGGGGCCAGTGAGCAGTTCTTC.

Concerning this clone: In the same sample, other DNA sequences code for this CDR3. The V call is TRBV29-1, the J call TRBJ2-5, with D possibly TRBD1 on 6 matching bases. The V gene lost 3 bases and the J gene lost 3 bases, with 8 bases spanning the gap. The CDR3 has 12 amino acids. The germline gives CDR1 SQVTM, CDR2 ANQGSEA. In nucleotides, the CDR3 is TGCAGCGTTGAGCCAGGGGAAGAGACCCAGTACTTC. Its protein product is CSVEPGEETQYF.

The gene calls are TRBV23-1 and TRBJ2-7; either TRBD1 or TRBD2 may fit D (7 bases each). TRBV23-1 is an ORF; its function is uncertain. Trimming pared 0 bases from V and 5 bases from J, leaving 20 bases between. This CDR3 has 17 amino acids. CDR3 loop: CASSQSPRPQGGDEQYF. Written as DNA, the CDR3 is TGCGCCAGCAGTCAATCACCACGGCCCCAGGGGGGGGACGAGCAGTACTTC.

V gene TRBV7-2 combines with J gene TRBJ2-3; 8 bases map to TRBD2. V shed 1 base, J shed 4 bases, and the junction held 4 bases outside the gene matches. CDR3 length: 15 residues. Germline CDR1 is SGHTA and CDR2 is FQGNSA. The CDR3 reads CASSLGAGVADTQYF. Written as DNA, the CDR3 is TGTGCCAGCAGCTTAGGAGCGGGAGTAGCAGATACGCAGTATTTT.

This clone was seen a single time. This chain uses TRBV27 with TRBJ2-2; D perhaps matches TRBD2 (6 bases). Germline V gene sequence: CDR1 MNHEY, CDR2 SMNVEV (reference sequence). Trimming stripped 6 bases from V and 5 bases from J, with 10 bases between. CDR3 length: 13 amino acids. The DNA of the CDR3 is TGTGCCAGCAGGCCCGGAGGGACCGGGGAGCTGTTTTTT. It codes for CASRPGGTGELFF.

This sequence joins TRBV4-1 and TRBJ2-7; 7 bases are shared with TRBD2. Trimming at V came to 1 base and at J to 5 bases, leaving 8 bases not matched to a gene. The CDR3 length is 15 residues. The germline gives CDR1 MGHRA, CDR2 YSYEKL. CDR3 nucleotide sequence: TGCGCCAGCAGCCAAGCAAGGACTAGAGTCAACGAGCAGTACTTC. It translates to CASSQARTRVNEQYF.

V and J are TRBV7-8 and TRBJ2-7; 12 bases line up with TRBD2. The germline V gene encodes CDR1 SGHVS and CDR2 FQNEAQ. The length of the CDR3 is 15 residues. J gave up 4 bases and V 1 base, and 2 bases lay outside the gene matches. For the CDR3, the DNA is TGTGCCAGCAGCTTAGGACTAGCGGGAGTGTACGAGCAGTACTTC. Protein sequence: CASSLGLAGVYEQYF.

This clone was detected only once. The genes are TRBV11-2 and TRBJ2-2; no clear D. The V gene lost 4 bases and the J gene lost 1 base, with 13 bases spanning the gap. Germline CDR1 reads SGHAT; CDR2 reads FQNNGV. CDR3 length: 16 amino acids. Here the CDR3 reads CASSSGGLENTGELFF. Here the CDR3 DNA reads TGTGCCAGCAGCTCCGGTGGGCTCGAGAACACCGGGGAGCTGTTTTTT.

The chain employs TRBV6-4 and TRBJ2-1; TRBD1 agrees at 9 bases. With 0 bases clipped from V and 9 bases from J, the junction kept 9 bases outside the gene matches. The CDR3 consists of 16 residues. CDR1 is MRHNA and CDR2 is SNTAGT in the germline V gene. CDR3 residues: CASSDSIGQGQGEQFF. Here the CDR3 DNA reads TGTGCCAGCAGTGACTCGATAGGACAGGGGCAGGGTGAGCAGTTCTTC.

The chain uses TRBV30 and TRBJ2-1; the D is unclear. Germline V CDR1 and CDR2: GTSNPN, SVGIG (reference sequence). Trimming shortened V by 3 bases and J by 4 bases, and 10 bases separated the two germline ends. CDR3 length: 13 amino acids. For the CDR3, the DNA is TGTGCCTGGAGAAGGGTACAGTACAATGAGCAGTTCTTC. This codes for CAWRRVQYNEQFF.

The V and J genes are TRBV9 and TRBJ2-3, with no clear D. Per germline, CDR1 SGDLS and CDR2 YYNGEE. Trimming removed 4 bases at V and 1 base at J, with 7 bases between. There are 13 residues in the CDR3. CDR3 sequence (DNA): TGTGCCAGCAGCCCCTGGGGCACAGATACGCAGTATTTT. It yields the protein CASSPWGTDTQYF.